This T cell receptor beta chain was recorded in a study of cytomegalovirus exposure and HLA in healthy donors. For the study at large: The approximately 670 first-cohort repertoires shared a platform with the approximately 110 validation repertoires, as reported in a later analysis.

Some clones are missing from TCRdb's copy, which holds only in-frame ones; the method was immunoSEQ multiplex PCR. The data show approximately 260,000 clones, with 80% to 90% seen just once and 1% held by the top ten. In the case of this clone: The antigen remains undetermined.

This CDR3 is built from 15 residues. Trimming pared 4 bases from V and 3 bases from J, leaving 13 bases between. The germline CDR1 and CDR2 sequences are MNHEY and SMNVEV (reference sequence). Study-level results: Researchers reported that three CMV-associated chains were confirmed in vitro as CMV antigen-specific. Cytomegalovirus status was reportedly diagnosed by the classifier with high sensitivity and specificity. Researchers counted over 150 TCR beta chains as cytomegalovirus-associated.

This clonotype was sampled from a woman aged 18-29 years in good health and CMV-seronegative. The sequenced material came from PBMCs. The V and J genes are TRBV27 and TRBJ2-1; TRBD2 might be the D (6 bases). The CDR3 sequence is CASSYLTRLYNEQFF. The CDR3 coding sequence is TGTGCCAGCAGTTACCTGACTAGGCTCTACAATGAGCAGTTCTTC.